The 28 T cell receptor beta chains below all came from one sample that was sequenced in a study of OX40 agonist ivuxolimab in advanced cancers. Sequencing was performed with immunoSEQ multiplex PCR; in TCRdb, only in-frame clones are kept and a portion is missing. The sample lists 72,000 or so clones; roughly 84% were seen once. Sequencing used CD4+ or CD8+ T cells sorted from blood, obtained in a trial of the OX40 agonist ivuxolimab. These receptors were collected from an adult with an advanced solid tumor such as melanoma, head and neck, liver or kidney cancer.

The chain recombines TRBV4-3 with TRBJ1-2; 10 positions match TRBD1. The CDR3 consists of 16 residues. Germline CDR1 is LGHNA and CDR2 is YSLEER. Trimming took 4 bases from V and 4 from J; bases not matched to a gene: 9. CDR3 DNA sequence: TGCGCCAGCAGCCCTCAGGGACAGGGGACAGTCTATGGCTACACCTTC. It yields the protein CASSPQGQGTVYGYTF.

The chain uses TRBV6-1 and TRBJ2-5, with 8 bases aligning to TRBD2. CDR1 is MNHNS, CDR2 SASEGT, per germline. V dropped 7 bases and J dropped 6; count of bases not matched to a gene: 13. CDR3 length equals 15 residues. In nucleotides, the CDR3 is TGTGCCAGCATGTACTCACGGGGGGGGGAGCAGACCCAGTACTTC. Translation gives CASMYSRGGEQTQYF.

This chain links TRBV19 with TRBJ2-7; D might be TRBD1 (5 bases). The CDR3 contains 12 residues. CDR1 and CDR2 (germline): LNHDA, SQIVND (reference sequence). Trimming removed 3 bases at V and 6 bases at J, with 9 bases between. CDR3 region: CASSIPGAEQYF. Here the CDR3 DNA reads TGTGCCAGTAGTATCCCTGGGGCCGAGCAGTACTTC. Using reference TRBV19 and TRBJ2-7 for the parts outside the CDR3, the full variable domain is DGGITQSPKYLFRKEGQNVTLSCEQNLNHDAMYWYRQDPGQGLRLIYYSQIVNDFQKGDIAEGYSVSREKKESFPLTVTSAQKNPTAFYLCASSIPGAEQYFGPGTRLTVT.

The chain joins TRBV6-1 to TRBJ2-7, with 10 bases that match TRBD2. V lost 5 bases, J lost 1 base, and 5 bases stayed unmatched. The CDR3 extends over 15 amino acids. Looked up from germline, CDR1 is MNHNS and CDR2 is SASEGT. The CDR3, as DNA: TGTGCCAGCAGTACCTTAGCGGGGGGTTCCTACGAGCAGTACTTC. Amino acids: CASSTLAGGSYEQYF.

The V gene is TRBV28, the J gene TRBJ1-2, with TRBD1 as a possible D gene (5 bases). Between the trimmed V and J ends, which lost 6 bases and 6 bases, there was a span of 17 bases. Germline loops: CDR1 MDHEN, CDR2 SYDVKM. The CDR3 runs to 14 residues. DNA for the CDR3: TGTGCCAGCAGGGACAATGACAGTCAACATGGCTACACCTTC. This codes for CASRDNDSQHGYTF.

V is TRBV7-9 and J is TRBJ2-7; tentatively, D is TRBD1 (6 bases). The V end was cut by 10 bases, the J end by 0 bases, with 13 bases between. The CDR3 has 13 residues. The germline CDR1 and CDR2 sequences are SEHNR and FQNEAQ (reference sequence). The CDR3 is CATETGISYEQYF. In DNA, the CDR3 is TGTGCCACCGAGACAGGTATCTCCTACGAGCAGTACTTC.

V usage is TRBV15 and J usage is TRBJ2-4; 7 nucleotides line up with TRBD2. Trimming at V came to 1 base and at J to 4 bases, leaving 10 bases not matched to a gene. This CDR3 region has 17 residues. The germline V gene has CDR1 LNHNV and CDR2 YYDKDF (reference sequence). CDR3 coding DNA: TGTGCCACCAGCAGAGGCGGGCGGGAGATGATTAAAAACATTCAGTACTTC. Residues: CATSRGGREMIKNIQYF. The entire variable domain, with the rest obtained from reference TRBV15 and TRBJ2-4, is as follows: DAMVIQNPRYQVTQFGKPVTLSCSQTLNHNVMYWYQQKSSQAPKLLFHYYDKDFNNEADTPDNFQSRRPNTSFCFLDIRSPGLGDTAMYLCATSRGGREMIKNIQYFGAGTRLSVL.

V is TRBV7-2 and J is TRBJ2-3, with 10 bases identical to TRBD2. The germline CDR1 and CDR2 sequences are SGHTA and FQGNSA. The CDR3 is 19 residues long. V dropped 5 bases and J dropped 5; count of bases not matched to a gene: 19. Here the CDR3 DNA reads TGTGCCAGCAGCCCTCACCGGGTGAGCGGGGGGGCCTCGGGAGATACGCAGTATTTT. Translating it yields CASSPHRVSGGASGDTQYF.

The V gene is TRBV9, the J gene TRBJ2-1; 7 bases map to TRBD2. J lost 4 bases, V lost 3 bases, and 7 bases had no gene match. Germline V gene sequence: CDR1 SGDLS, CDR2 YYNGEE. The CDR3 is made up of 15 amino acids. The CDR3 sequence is CASSETSFLYNEQFF. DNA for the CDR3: TGTGCCAGCAGCGAGACTAGCTTCCTATACAATGAGCAGTTCTTC.

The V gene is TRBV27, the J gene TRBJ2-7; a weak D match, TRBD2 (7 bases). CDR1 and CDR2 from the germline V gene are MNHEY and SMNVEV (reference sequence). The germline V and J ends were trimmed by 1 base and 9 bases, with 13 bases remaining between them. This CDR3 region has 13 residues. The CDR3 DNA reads TGTGCCAGCAGTTTATTAGGCGCGGGGGCGCAGTACTTC. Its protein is CASSLLGAGAQYF.

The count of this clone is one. The CDR3 nucleotides read TGTGCCAGCAGTCCACCGACCGGGACCTATGGCTACACCTTC. It codes for CASSPPTGTYGYTF. The chain carries TRBV6-6 and TRBJ1-2; D might be TRBD1 (5 bases). Germline CDR1 MNHNY, CDR2 SVGAGI (reference sequence). This CDR3 contains 14 residues. Trimming removed 5 bases from V and 4 bases from J, with 14 bases in between.

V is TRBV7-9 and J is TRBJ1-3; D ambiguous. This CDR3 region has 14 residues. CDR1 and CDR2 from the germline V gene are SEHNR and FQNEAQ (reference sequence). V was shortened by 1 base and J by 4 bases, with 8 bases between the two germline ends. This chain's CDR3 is CASSLGQYGNTIYF. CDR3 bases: TGTGCCAGCAGCTTAGGTCAGTACGGAAACACCATATATTTT.

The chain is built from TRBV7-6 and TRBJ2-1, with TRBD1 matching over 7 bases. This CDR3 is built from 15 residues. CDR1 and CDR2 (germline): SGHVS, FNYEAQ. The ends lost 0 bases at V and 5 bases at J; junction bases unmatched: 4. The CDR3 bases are TGTGCCAGCAGCTTAGCAGGGGGCGCCCACAATGAGCAGTTCTTC. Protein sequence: CASSLAGGAHNEQFF. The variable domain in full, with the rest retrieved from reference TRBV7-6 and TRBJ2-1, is GAGVSQSPRYKVTKRGQDVALRCDPISGHVSLYWYRQALGQGPEFLTYFNYEAQQDKSGLPNDRFSAERPEGSISTLTIQRTEQRDSAMYRCASSLAGGAHNEQFFGPGTRLTVL.

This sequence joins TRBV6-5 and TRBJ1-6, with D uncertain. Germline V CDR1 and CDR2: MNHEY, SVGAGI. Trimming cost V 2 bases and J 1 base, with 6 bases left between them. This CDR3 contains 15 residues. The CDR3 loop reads CASSYEGSYNSPLHF. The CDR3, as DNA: TGTGCCAGCAGTTACGAGGGTTCCTATAATTCACCCCTCCACTTT.

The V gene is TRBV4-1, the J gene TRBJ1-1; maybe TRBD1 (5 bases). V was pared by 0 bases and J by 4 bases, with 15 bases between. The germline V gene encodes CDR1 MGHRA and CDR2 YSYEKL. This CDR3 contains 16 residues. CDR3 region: CASSQEPGTRGTEAFF. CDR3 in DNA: TGCGCCAGCAGCCAAGAACCGGGGACGAGGGGCACTGAAGCTTTCTTT.

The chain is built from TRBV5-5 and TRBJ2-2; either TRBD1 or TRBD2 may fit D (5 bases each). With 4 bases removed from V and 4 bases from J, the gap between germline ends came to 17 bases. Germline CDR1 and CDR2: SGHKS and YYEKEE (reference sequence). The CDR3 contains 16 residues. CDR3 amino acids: CASSRTGTAPTGELFF. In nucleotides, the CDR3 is TGTGCCAGCAGCCGAACCGGGACGGCCCCCACCGGGGAGCTGTTTTTT.

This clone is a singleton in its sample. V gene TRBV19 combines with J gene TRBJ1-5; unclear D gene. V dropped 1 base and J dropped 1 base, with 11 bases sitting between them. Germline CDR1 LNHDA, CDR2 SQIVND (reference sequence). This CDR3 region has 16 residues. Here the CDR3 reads CASSIVGLGSNQPQHF. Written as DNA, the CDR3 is TGTGCCAGTAGTATAGTTGGCCTCGGGAGCAATCAGCCCCAGCATTTT. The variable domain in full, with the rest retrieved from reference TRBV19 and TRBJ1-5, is DGGITQSPKYLFRKEGQNVTLSCEQNLNHDAMYWYRQDPGQGLRLIYYSQIVNDFQKGDIAEGYSVSREKKESFPLTVTSAQKNPTAFYLCASSIVGLGSNQPQHFGDGTRLSIL.

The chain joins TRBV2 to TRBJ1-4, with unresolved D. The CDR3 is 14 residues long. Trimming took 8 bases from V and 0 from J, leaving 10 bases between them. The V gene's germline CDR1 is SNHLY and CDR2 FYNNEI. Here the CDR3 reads CASLKGATNEKLFF. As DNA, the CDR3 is TGTGCCAGCCTAAAGGGAGCAACTAATGAAAAACTGTTTTTT.

The CDR3 nucleotides read TGTGCCAGCGGGACAGGGGGAGGCCCAGATACGCAGTATTTT. The encoded protein is CASGTGGGPDTQYF. The chain couples TRBV9 to TRBJ2-3; 11 bases map to TRBD1. The V segment lost 7 bases and the J segment 4 bases; nucleotides outside the gene matches: 5. Germline V gene sequence: CDR1 SGDLS, CDR2 YYNGEE. The CDR3 extends over 14 amino acids.

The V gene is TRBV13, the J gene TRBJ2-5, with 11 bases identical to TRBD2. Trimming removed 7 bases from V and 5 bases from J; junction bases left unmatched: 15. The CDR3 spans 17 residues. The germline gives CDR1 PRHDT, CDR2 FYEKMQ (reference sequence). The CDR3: CASTPPGSGGAVETQYF. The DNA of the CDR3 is TGTGCCAGCACCCCCCCGGGTAGCGGGGGGGCCGTGGAGACCCAGTACTTC.

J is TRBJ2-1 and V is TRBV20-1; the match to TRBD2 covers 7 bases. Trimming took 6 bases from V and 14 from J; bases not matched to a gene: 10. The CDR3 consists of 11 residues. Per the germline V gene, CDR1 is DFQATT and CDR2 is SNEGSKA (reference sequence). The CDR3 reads CSASPGSGEFF. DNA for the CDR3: TGCAGTGCCAGTCCAGGGAGCGGGGAGTTCTTC.

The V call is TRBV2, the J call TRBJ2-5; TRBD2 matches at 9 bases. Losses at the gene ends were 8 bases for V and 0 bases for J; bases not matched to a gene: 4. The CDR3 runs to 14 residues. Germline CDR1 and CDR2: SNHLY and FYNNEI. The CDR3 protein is CASAGGVYQETQYF. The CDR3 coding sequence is TGTGCCAGCGCGGGGGGGGTTTACCAAGAGACCCAGTACTTC.

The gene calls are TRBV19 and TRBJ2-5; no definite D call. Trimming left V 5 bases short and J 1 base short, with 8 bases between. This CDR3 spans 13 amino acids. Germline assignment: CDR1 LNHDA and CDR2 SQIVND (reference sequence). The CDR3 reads CASSGSVQETQYF. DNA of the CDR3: TGTGCCAGTAGTGGCTCAGTCCAAGAGACCCAGTACTTC.

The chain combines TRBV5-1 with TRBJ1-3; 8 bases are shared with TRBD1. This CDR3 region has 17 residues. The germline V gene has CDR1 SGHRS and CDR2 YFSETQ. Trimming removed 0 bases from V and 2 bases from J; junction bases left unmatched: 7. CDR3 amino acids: CASSLAGTGEPGNTIYF. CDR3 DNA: TGCGCCAGCAGCTTGGCCGGGACAGGCGAGCCTGGAAACACCATATATTTT. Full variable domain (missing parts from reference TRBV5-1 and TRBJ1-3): KAGVTQTPRYLIKTRGQQVTLSCSPISGHRSVSWYQQTPGQGLQFLFEYFSETQRNKGNFPGRFSGRQFSNSRSEMNVSTLELGDSALYLCASSLAGTGEPGNTIYFGEGSWLTVV.

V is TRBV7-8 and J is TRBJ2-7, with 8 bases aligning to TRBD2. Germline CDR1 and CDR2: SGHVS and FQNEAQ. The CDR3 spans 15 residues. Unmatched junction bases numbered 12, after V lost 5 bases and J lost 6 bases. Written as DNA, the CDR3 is TGTGCCAGCAGCGAATTAGCGGGGTCCCCCGCCGAGCAGTACTTC. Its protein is CASSELAGSPAEQYF.

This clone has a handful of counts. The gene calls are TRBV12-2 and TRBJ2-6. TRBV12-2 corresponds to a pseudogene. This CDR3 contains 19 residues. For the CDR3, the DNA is TGTGCAAGTCGCTTAGCGCAGCCGGGGGCTAGCTCTGGGGCCAACGTCCTGACTTTC. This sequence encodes CASRLAQPGASSGANVLTF.

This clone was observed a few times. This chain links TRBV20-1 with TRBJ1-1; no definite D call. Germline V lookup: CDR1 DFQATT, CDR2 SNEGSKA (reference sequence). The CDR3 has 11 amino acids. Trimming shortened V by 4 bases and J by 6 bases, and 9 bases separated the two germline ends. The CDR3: CSAIPGAEAFF. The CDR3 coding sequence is TGCAGTGCTATTCCCGGGGCTGAAGCTTTCTTT.

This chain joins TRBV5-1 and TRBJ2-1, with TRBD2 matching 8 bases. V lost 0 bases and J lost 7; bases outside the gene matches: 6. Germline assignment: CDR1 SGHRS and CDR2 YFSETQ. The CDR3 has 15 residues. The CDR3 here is CASSLGGTSSNEQFF. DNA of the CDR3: TGCGCCAGCAGCTTGGGTGGGACTAGTTCTAATGAGCAGTTCTTC.